This TCR beta chain was captured in a study of shared clonotypes between healthy human individuals. Study context: With ages of 18 to 49, the donors were two women and a few men. CD4 naive cells filled three plates per donor, CD4 memory three, CD8 naive two and CD8 memory one. Notes on the study in general: Among a handful of donors, approximately 5% of naive CD4 clonotypes were found in common.

This CDR3 region has 17 residues. Trimming cost V 4 bases and J 7 bases, with 23 bases left between them. Per germline, CDR1 MGHRA and CDR2 YSYEKL. A word on this clone: Its target is not known.

Naive-designated CD8 cells lacked CD45RO, were positively enriched for CCR7, and omitted terminally differentiated effector memory CD45RA+ cells. Clones were read by immunoSEQ multiplex PCR, and TCRdb kept only the in-frame ones, dropping some. The sample includes roughly 2,000,000 clones, about 95% of them seen just once. The chain recombines TRBV4-1 with TRBJ1-5; D is perhaps TRBD1 (5 bases). Sequenced sample: naive CD8+ T cells sorted from blood. The clonotype comes from a man aged 18-30 years in good health. The CDR3 DNA follows: TGCGCCAGCAGCCGCGAAGGCGGGGCAGGCGGCGGGCAGCCCCAGCATTTT. Residues: CASSREGGAGGGQPQHF.